The rows below give T cell receptor beta chains drawn from one sample of a study of human T cells and chemical hapten exposure. TCRdb fed the RACE reads into MiXCR, producing one record per CDR3 protein. The sample has roughly 180,000 distinct CDR3 sequences; 20% to 25% are singletons. The sequenced sample was whole blood, obtained in connection with sensitization to the hapten diphenylcyclopropenone (DPC). These receptors were obtained from a woman aged 45-60 years with alopecia areata. Some clones in this sample may be carry-over from other donors' samples. CDR3s include the opening cysteine and the closing phenylalanine or tryptophan. The order of the fields is V gene, clone size, J gene, D gene, CDR3 protein, CDR3 DNA. D genes are given only for firm matches. Clone size is given for some rows only: seen once, a few or many times, or a class if the clone is expanded.

V: TRBV5-6; size: -; J: TRBJ2-5; D: TRBD2; CDR3: CASSPLLAGLQETQYF; DNA: TGTGCCAGCAGCCCCTTACTAGCGGGGCTCCAAGAGACCCAGTACTTC
V: TRBV6-1; size: few; J: TRBJ1-1; D: -; CDR3: CASSEPNGRRAFF; DNA: TGTGCCAGCAGTGAACCAAACGGACGTCGGGCTTTCTTT
V: TRBV5-1; size: few; J: TRBJ2-3; D: TRBD2; CDR3: CASSLESGADTQYF; DNA: TGCGCCAGCAGCTTGGAGAGCGGGGCAGATACGCAGTATTTT
V: TRBV18; size: -; J: TRBJ2-1; D: TRBD2; CDR3: CASSPTSASYNEQFF; DNA: TGTGCCAGCTCACCGACTAGCGCTTCCTACAATGAGCAGTTCTTC
V: TRBV7-2; size: -; J: TRBJ2-1; D: -; CDR3: CASSLPSRHEQFF; DNA: TGTGCCAGCAGCTTACCTAGCCGGCATGAGCAGTTCTTC
V: TRBV5-1; size: many; J: TRBJ1-2; D: -; CDR3: CASSGTGSYGYTF; DNA: TGCGCCAGCAGCGGAACCGGGTCCTATGGCTACACCTTC
V: TRBV5-1; size: few; J: TRBJ2-2; D: -; CDR3: CASSLTDTGELFF; DNA: TGCGCCAGCAGCTTGACGGACACCGGGGAGCTGTTTTTT
V: TRBV4-2; size: few; J: TRBJ2-3; D: TRBD2; CDR3: CASSPLAGYVADTQYF; DNA: TGTGCCAGCAGCCCACTAGCGGGATACGTCGCAGATACGCAGTATTTT
V: TRBV29-1; size: medium-sized; J: TRBJ1-1; D: -; CDR3: CSVLPWGAAEAFF; DNA: TGCAGCGTCCTCCCTTGGGGAGCAGCTGAAGCTTTCTTT
V: TRBV20-1; size: -; J: TRBJ2-7; D: -; CDR3: CSASKPGQTYEQYF; DNA: TGCAGTGCTAGTAAACCCGGACAGACCTACGAGCAGTACTTC
V: TRBV20-1; size: few; J: TRBJ2-2; D: -; CDR3: CSASKGAGELFF; DNA: TGCAGTGCGTCTAAAGGCGCCGGGGAGCTGTTTTTT
V: TRBV29-1; size: few; J: TRBJ2-2; D: TRBD2; CDR3: CSVEGLAGIGELFF; DNA: TGCAGCGTTGAAGGGCTAGCGGGAATCGGGGAGCTGTTTTTT
V: TRBV5-1; size: few; J: TRBJ1-5; D: -; CDR3: CASSLGLGDGDQPQHF; DNA: TGCGCCAGCAGCCTGGGTCTGGGGGACGGAGATCAGCCCCAGCATTTT